The 7 T cell receptor beta chains presented below share a single source sample, sequenced in a study of cytomegalovirus exposure and HLA in healthy donors (dated by TCRdb to about 2017). Library creation used the immunoSEQ multiplex PCR assay. For the multiplex PCR, a mixture combining 60 forward primers for TCR Vbeta segments and 13 reverse primers for TCR Jbeta segments was used. Imported from immuneACCESS, the table was reduced by TCRdb to in-frame sequences with V and J called. These copies leave out some clones; in studies compared against another copy, an unresolved V gene accounts for under half, and the cause of the remainder is not known. The sample records 150,000 to 180,000 clones, more than 75% of which are singletons. Around 6% of the sample comes from the top ten. The source material was PBMCs. These receptors originate from a woman aged 40 to 49 in good health and CMV-seropositive.

The V gene is TRBV6-1, the J gene TRBJ1-4; D gene unclear. The CDR3 consists of 14 residues. Trimming left V 3 bases short and J 3 bases short, with 8 bases between. CDR1 MNHNS and CDR2 SASEGT come from the germline V gene. The CDR3 protein is CASSEASANEKLFF. CDR3 nucleotide sequence: TGTGCCAGCAGTGAGGCCAGCGCTAATGAAAAACTGTTTTTT.

The chain joins TRBV6-5 to TRBJ2-7; 7 bases line up with TRBD2. This CDR3 has 15 amino acids. Losses at the gene ends were 7 bases for V and 0 bases for J; bases not matched to a gene: 9. Germline values: CDR1 MNHEY, CDR2 SVGAGI. The CDR3 DNA reads as TGTGCCAGCAAACGTTTGCGGGGGAGCTCCTACGAGCAGTACTTC. This sequence encodes CASKRLRGSSYEQYF.

The chain recombines TRBV28 with TRBJ2-7; 9 bases line up with TRBD2. CDR3 length equals 16 residues. V gave up 7 bases and J gave up 4 bases; unmatched junction bases: 14. Germline loops: CDR1 MDHEN, CDR2 SYDVKM. The CDR3 coding sequence is TGTGCCAGCACCTCTTCCGGGGCTAGCGGGAAGTACGAGCAGTACTTC. This translates into CASTSSGASGKYEQYF.

The chain joins TRBV7-9 to TRBJ2-7; 9 nucleotides align to TRBD2. The V segment lost 4 bases and the J segment 0 bases; nucleotides outside the gene matches: 7. CDR3 length equals 16 residues. Germline V gene lookup returns CDR1 SEHNR and CDR2 FQNEAQ (reference sequence). The CDR3 bases are TGTGCCAGCAGCTCCCCCAGCGGGAGGAGCTCCTACGAGCAGTACTTC. It encodes CASSSPSGRSSYEQYF.

The genes are TRBV19 and TRBJ1-3, with D maybe TRBD1 (5 bases). There are 14 residues in the CDR3. Germline V gene lookup returns CDR1 LNHDA and CDR2 SQIVND (reference sequence). V was cut by 3 bases and J by 4 bases, with 10 bases left in between. The CDR3 sequence is CASSIQAGGNTIYF. CDR3 nucleotides: TGTGCCAGTAGTATTCAGGCAGGGGGAAACACCATATATTTT.

V is TRBV4-2 and J is TRBJ1-5, with 8 bases identical to TRBD1. Germline loops: CDR1 LGHNA, CDR2 YNFKEQ. The ends lost 1 base at V and 7 bases at J; junction bases unmatched: 3. This CDR3 has 14 amino acids. CDR3 residues: CASSQGTGKQPQHF. Here the CDR3 DNA reads TGTGCCAGCAGCCAAGGGACAGGGAAACAGCCCCAGCATTTT.

This clone appeared once. The chain uses TRBV11-3 and TRBJ2-2, with 10 bases identical to TRBD2. J was trimmed by 4 bases and V by 6 bases; bases with no gene match: 14. The CDR3 spans 18 residues. CDR1 and CDR2 (germline): SGHNT, YENEEA. Here the CDR3 reads CASSPGGRGLAATGELFF. CDR3 nucleotides: TGTGCCAGCAGTCCGGGGGGAAGAGGACTAGCGGCCACCGGGGAGCTGTTTTTT.